These T cell receptor beta chains were read from a single sample in a study of patients and donors after allogeneic stem cell transplantation. MiXCR was run by TCRdb on the RT-PCR reads, yielding one entry per CDR3 protein. The data hold about 160,000 distinct CDR3 sequences, with roughly 22% observed a single time. Material for sequencing was blood, either unsorted or a sorted T cell fraction (not recorded which). The source is a human donor who was either an allogeneic HSCT recipient or a stem cell or donor lymphocyte infusion donor (not recorded which). It is not recorded whose cells these are; they may come from a transplant donor. CDR3s include the opening cysteine and the closing phenylalanine or tryptophan. A D gene is named only where the DNA matches it firmly. Size values are once, few and many counts, or a class for expanded clones, and some rows have none.

d_call,clone_size,v_call,j_call,cdr3_nt,cdr3_aa
TRBD2,few,TRBV7-9,TRBJ2-1,TGTGCCAGCAGCTTACCTTCTAGCGGGAGGGCCGCGAATGAGCAGTTCTTC,CASSLPSSGRAANEQFF
-,many,TRBV12-3/TRBV12-4,TRBJ1-4,TGTGCCAGCAGTTTAGCGGACGGAGGAAATGAAAAACTGTTTTTT,CASSLADGGNEKLFF
-,-,TRBV29-1,TRBJ1-1,TGCAGCGTGCCTAAGGGGAACACTGAAGCTTTCTTT,CSVPKGNTEAFF
-,-,TRBV5-1,TRBJ1-1,TGCGCCAGCAGCGTACGGGGGACGGGGACTGAAGCTTTCTTT,CASSVRGTGTEAFF
-,few,TRBV29-1,TRBJ2-3,TGCAGCGTTGTGTATTGGTGGGACACCCTGGGCCCAGATACGCAGTATTTT,CSVVYWWDTLGPDTQYF
TRBD1,once,TRBV11-1,TRBJ1-1,TGTGCCAGCAGTCCCATATTCGGACAGGGACGAACTGAAGCTTTCTTT,CASSPIFGQGRTEAFF
TRBD2,-,TRBV7-2,TRBJ2-5,TGTGCCAGCAGCTTAGTAGCGGGGATGCAAGAGACCCAGTACTTC,CASSLVAGMQETQYF
-,-,TRBV7-2,TRBJ2-3,TGTGCCAGCAGCTTAAGGGCAGGGGCCAGCACAGATACGCAGTATTTT,CASSLRAGASTDTQYF
TRBD1,-,TRBV10-3,TRBJ2-2,TGTGCCATCAGGCCGGACAGGGTAGGCGCCGGGGAGCTGTTTTTT,CAIRPDRVGAGELFF
-,few,TRBV12-3/TRBV12-4,TRBJ1-2,TGTGCCACCTACGGAGACTATGGCTACACCTTC,CATYGDYGYTF
-,-,TRBV12-3/TRBV12-4,TRBJ1-2,TGTGCCAGCAGTTTAGAGGGGACGTGGGATCGGTATGGCTACACCTTC,CASSLEGTWDRYGYTF
-,few,TRBV5-5,TRBJ2-5,TGTGCCAGCCGGCGAGTAGAAGAGACCCAGTACTTC,CASRRVEETQYF
TRBD2,-,TRBV3-1,TRBJ2-7,TGTGCCAGCAGTTTCGCAGGGACTACAAGTCACGAGCAGTACTTC,CASSFAGTTSHEQYF
TRBD2,-,TRBV19,TRBJ2-1,TGTGCCAGTAGTATCGGCAGCGGGGATGGTGATGAGCAGTTCTTC,CASSIGSGDGDEQFF
TRBD1,-,TRBV12-3/TRBV12-4,TRBJ1-5,TGTGCCAGCAGTAGGTCCGGGACAGAAAATCAGCCCCAGCATTTT,CASSRSGTENQPQHF
TRBD1,-,TRBV12-3/TRBV12-4,TRBJ2-2,TGTGCCAGCAGTCTGGGACAGGCGAACACCGGGGAGCTGTTTTTT,CASSLGQANTGELFF
-,-,TRBV5-1,TRBJ2-7,TGCGCCAGCAGCTTTTTGGGAAGCTCCTACGAGCAGTACTTC,CASSFLGSSYEQYF
-,few,TRBV12-3/TRBV12-4,TRBJ1-2,TGTGCCAGCAGTTTGGACGGCGATGGGGGTTATGGCTACACCTTC,CASSLDGDGGYGYTF
TRBD2,-,TRBV25-1,TRBJ2-1,TGTGCCAGCAGTGAACAGGGACCCCCAGAACTAGCGGGAGGACAGAACAATGAGCAGTTCTTC,CASSEQGPPELAGGQNNEQFF
-,-,TRBV7-9,TRBJ1-1,TGTGCCAGCAGGCTTAGTTTCGCACGGTATGAAGCTTTCTTT,CASRLSFARYEAFF
-,few,TRBV24-1,TRBJ1-1,TGTGCCACCAGTGATCCACAGGGTGGAGCTTTCTTT,CATSDPQGGAFF
-,-,TRBV15,TRBJ2-5,TGTGCCACCAGCAGAGAACCCAAGGAGACCCAGTACTTC,CATSREPKETQYF
-,-,TRBV15,TRBJ2-2,TGTGCCACCAGCAGAGTCACGGGGGCCGTAACGAACACCGGGGAGCTGTTTTTT,CATSRVTGAVTNTGELFF
-,-,TRBV12-3/TRBV12-4,TRBJ2-4,TGTGCCAGCTCCCCCCGCGAGTTAGCCAAAAACATTCAGTACTTC,CASSPRELAKNIQYF
-,-,TRBV5-6,TRBJ2-2,TGTGCCAGCAGCTTGGAAGCGGGTAACACCGGGGAGCTGTTTTTT,CASSLEAGNTGELFF
-,few,TRBV20-1,TRBJ1-2,TGCAGTGCGAGACAGAAAGTCTATGGCTACACCTTC,CSARQKVYGYTF
TRBD2,few,TRBV5-6,TRBJ2-3,TGTGCCAGCAGCTTGTTTTACTTAGCGGGGGGGAGAAGCACAGATACGCAGTATTTT,CASSLFYLAGGRSTDTQYF
-,-,TRBV30,TRBJ1-5,TGTGCCTGGAGCGCCGGATATAGCAATCAGCCCCAGCATTTT,CAWSAGYSNQPQHF
-,few,TRBV12-3/TRBV12-4,TRBJ1-1,TGTGCCAGCAGTTCAGGGGTCACTGAAGCTTTCTTT,CASSSGVTEAFF